Shown below are 11 T cell receptor beta chains from a single sample sequenced in a study of T cells in Graves' hyperthyroidism and ophthalmopathy. TCR beta CDR3 regions were amplified from RNA. The study used the HTBI primer set for a first-round RT-PCR of the TCR CDR3. TCRdb re-analysed the multiplex PCR reads in MiXCR, keeping a single row per CDR3 protein. The sample holds about 840,000 distinct CDR3 sequences, 38% seen once. Sequencing was carried out using blood. These receptors were taken from a man between 18 and 29 years old with Graves' hyperthyroidism.

The V gene is TRBV2, the J gene TRBJ2-6; 11 bases are a match to TRBD2. Germline values: CDR1 SNHLY, CDR2 FYNNEI. V was pared by 3 bases and J by 0 bases, with 4 bases of the junction left unmatched. The CDR3 is 18 amino acids. DNA of the CDR3: TGTGCCAGCAGTGACGGACTAGCGGGTCCCTCTGGGGCCAACGTCCTGACTTTC. Encoded protein: CASSDGLAGPSGANVLTF.

In this sample, this clonotype turned up a few times. V gene TRBV10-3 combines with J gene TRBJ1-2; tentative D call: TRBD1 (6 bases). Germline V gene lookup returns CDR1 ENHRY and CDR2 SYGVKD. V lost 3 bases and J lost 9, with 17 bases in between. This CDR3 has 14 residues. The CDR3 reads CAISEGGTPFRYTF. CDR3 nucleotide sequence: TGTGCCATCAGTGAAGGGGGGACTCCTTTTCGCTACACCTTC.

The V and J genes are TRBV15 and TRBJ1-1; D might be TRBD1 (5 bases). Germline V gene sequence: CDR1 LNHNV, CDR2 YYDKDF (reference sequence). The CDR3 is 14 residues long. V was clipped by 3 bases and J by 6 bases, with 14 bases between them. This CDR3 reads CATSRGLSSSEAFF. As DNA, the CDR3 is TGTGCCACCAGCAGGGGACTTAGCTCCTCTGAAGCTTTCTTT. Full variable domain (missing parts from reference TRBV15 and TRBJ1-1): DAMVIQNPRYQVTQFGKPVTLSCSQTLNHNVMYWYQQKSSQAPKLLFHYYDKDFNNEADTPDNFQSRRPNTSFCFLDIRSPGLGDTAMYLCATSRGLSSSEAFFGQGTRLTVV.

This clonotype was seen ten or more times. The chain employs TRBV2 and TRBJ1-1, with 12 bases that match TRBD1. The CDR3 length is 14 residues. Germline V gene lookup returns CDR1 SNHLY and CDR2 FYNNEI. J lost 4 bases, V lost 7 bases, and 4 bases had no gene match. For the CDR3, the DNA is TGTGCCAGCACCCGGGACAGGGGGCGCACTGAAGCTTTCTTT. Translation: CASTRDRGRTEAFF. Together with reference TRBV2 and TRBJ1-1, the CDR3 gives the full variable domain: EPEVTQTPSHQVTQMGQEVILRCVPISNHLYFYWYRQILGQKVEFLVSFYNNEISEKSEIFDDQFSVERPDGSNFTLKIRSTKLEDSAMYFCASTRDRGRTEAFFGQGTRLTVV.

This clonotype has just a few counts. This sequence joins TRBV11-3 and TRBJ2-5; TRBD1 matches 12 bases. The CDR3 runs to 16 residues. CDR1 SGHNT and CDR2 YENEEA come from the germline V gene. J was trimmed by 5 bases and V by 1 base; bases with no gene match: 5. CDR3 amino acids: CASSLGDRGRRETQYF. DNA for the CDR3: TGTGCCAGCAGCTTAGGGGACAGGGGGCGAAGGGAGACCCAGTACTTC.

This clonotype has just a few counts. A read error may account for a junction end that differs from germline. The rearrangement uses TRBV5-1 and TRBJ2-7; a weak D match, TRBD1 (5 bases). This CDR3 contains 14 residues. In germline, CDR1 is SGHRS, CDR2 YFSETQ. Here the CDR3 reads CASRSTGASYEQYF. The CDR3 region has the DNA TGTGCCAGCAGGTCTACAGGCGCAAGCTACGAGCAGTACTTC.

There are a few counts of this clonotype. The chain employs TRBV3-1 and TRBJ1-2; D gene ambiguous. The CDR3 extends over 13 amino acids. The ends were cut back, 4 bases at V and 4 bases at J, with 10 bases in the middle. From germline, CDR1 is LGHDT and CDR2 YNNKEL (reference sequence). CDR3 in amino acids: CASSPSTAYGYTF. CDR3 sequence (DNA): TGTGCCAGCAGCCCATCCACGGCCTATGGCTACACCTTC.

The V call is TRBV20-1, the J call TRBJ2-7, with D possibly being TRBD1 or TRBD2 (6 bases each). CDR1 is DFQATT, CDR2 SNEGSKA, per germline (reference sequence). The CDR3 length is 14 residues. V was pared by 3 bases and J by 5 bases, with 17 bases between. The CDR3 loop reads CSASDLQGGNEQYF. In DNA form, the CDR3 reads TGCAGTGCTAGCGACCTACAGGGAGGCAACGAGCAGTACTTC.

There are many counts of this clonotype. This rearrangement joins TRBV29-1 to TRBJ2-7, with unresolved D. V dropped 4 bases and J dropped 3 bases, with 10 bases sitting between them. CDR1 is SQVTM, CDR2 ANQGSEA, per germline. The CDR3 loop spans 12 amino acids. CDR3 bases: TGCAGCGTTGGGCGGACGTTCTACGAGCAGTACTTC. Its protein is CSVGRTFYEQYF.

This clonotype appeared a few times. The chain carries TRBV4-1 and TRBJ1-2; D ambiguous. This CDR3 spans 14 amino acids. V shed 1 base and J shed 4 bases, with 10 bases lying between them. Germline V gene data show CDR1 as MGHRA and CDR2 as YSYEKL. The CDR3 DNA follows: TGCGCCAGCAGCCAAGTGGGGTACCCCTATGGCTACACCTTC. Translated, it gives CASSQVGYPYGYTF.

At least ten counts were recorded for this clonotype. The gene calls are TRBV7-3 and TRBJ2-7; D is uncertain. This CDR3 comprises 12 residues. V was cut by 0 bases and J by 4 bases, with 4 bases left in between. Germline V gene data show CDR1 as SGHTA and CDR2 as FQGTGA. DNA of the CDR3: TGTGCCAGCAGCTTAACGGAGTACGAGCAGTACTTC. Protein: CASSLTEYEQYF.